These T cell receptor beta chains were read from a single sample in a study of T cell changes during pregnancy in multiple sclerosis. TCRdb's copy holds only in-frame clones and misses some; the assay was immunoSEQ multiplex PCR. The profile shows under 110,000 clones, 75% to 95% of them singletons. The sequenced sample was peripheral blood, obtained in the second trimester of pregnancy. These receptors were taken from a female donor with multiple sclerosis, enrolled in a pregnancy study. Both conserved end residues are part of each CDR3. The D gene is left open where the match is weak. Clone sizes are given selectively: once, few, many, or a class where the clone is expanded.

abundance | j_gene | d_gene | v_gene | CDR3nt | CDR3aa
NA | TRBJ2-2 | TRBD1 | TRBV6-5 | TGTGCCAGCAGTCTGAACAGGGGCGCCGGGGAGCTGTTTTTT | CASSLNRGAGELFF
NA | TRBJ2-7 | TRBD2 | TRBV5-1 | TGCGCCAGCAGCTTACGGACTAGCGGGAGTATCGAGCAGTACTTC | CASSLRTSGSIEQYF
NA | TRBJ2-2 | TRBD2 | TRBV9 | TGTGCCAGCAGCGTAGCTACGGGAGCGGGAGTCACCGGGGAGCTGTTTTTT | CASSVATGAGVTGELFF
NA | TRBJ2-5 | TRBD1 | TRBV28 | TGTGCCAGCAGTTGGGACAGGGGACTCCAAGAGACCCAGTACTTC | CASSWDRGLQETQYF
NA | TRBJ2-2 | TRBD2 | TRBV4-2 | TGTGCCAGCAGCCAAGAAAGAACCGGGACTACCCTTTTATCCGGGGAGCTGTTTTTT | CASSQERTGTTLLSGELFF
NA | TRBJ2-1 | NA | TRBV7-9 | TGTGCCAGCAGCTTGGCGCTAGCGAGTGAGCAGTTCTTC | CASSLALASEQFF
NA | TRBJ1-2 | TRBD1 | TRBV7-2 | TGTGCCAGCAGCTCAACGTCAGGACAGGGCTGGTCTGGCTACACCTTC | CASSSTSGQGWSGYTF
NA | TRBJ1-2 | NA | TRBV28 | TGTGCCAGCAGTTTCCCTCCCACAGGGATGGGCTACACCTTC | CASSFPPTGMGYTF
NA | TRBJ2-3 | NA | TRBV5-1 | TGCGCCAGCAGCTTGGGCGGGTCCAGCACAGATACGCAGTATTTT | CASSLGGSSTDTQYF
NA | TRBJ1-1 | TRBD1 | TRBV28 | TGTGCCAGCAGTTTATCCTATCCTACAGGGGGCACTGAAGCTTTCTTT | CASSLSYPTGGTEAFF
NA | TRBJ2-1 | NA | TRBV7-3 | TGTGCCAGCAGCTTAGCTAGTAGTAATGAGCAGTTCTTC | CASSLASSNEQFF
once | TRBJ2-6 | NA | TRBV10-3 | TGTGCCATCAGTGCCGGACTATTCCCCTCTGGGGCCAACGTCCTGACTTTC | CAISAGLFPSGANVLTF
NA | TRBJ2-6 | NA | TRBV29-1 | TGCAGCGTCCTCTCTGGGGCCAACGTCCTGACTTTC | CSVLSGANVLTF
NA | TRBJ2-1 | NA | TRBV9 | TGTGCCAGCAGCCGGGAACAATCTGAGTTGAATGAGCAGTTCTTC | CASSREQSELNEQFF
NA | TRBJ2-1 | NA | TRBV5-1 | TGCGCCAGCAGCCCGCTCAATCTAGCGACCTACTCCTACAATGAGCAGTTCTTC | CASSPLNLATYSYNEQFF
NA | TRBJ2-1 | NA | TRBV11-2 | TGTGCCAGCAGCCCTCAAGCGGGCAGCTCCTACAATGAGCAGTTCTTC | CASSPQAGSSYNEQFF
NA | TRBJ1-3 | TRBD1 | TRBV29-1 | TGCAGCGGAAAGACAGGGGCCGGAAACACCATATATTTT | CSGKTGAGNTIYF
NA | TRBJ2-7 | TRBD1 | TRBV18 | TGTGCCAGCTCACCTGACAGGGGCTACTACGAGCAGTACTTC | CASSPDRGYYEQYF
NA | TRBJ2-7 | NA | TRBV9 | TGTGCCAGCAGCGCCGGGACTGTTAACTACGAGCAGTACTTC | CASSAGTVNYEQYF
NA | TRBJ2-1 | TRBD1 | TRBV11-2 | TGTGCCAGCAGCCCCCGGCGGGACAGGGCCGGCAATGAGCAGTTCTTC | CASSPRRDRAGNEQFF
NA | TRBJ2-3 | NA | TRBV7-2 | TGTGCCAGCAGCCACGGGAGTCGGACAGATACGCAGTATTTT | CASSHGSRTDTQYF
once | TRBJ2-7 | NA | TRBV10-3 | TGTGCCATCAGTGATCCCCTAATTTCCTACGAGCAGTACTTC | CAISDPLISYEQYF
NA | TRBJ2-5 | TRBD2 | TRBV5-1 | TGCGCCAGCAGCTTAGCGGGAGCGCAAGAGACCCAGTACTTC | CASSLAGAQETQYF
NA | TRBJ2-1 | TRBD1 | TRBV4-3 | TGCGCCAGCAGCCAGTCGACAGGGGGGGCTGAGCAGTTCTTC | CASSQSTGGAEQFF
NA | TRBJ2-1 | TRBD1 | TRBV5-6 | TGTGCCAGCAGCGGGGGACAGGGGGCCACCTACAATGAGCAGTTCTTC | CASSGGQGATYNEQFF
NA | TRBJ2-1 | TRBD2 | TRBV5-1 | TGCGCCAGCAGCTTGGATAGCGGGAGTTTAAATGAGCAGTTCTTC | CASSLDSGSLNEQFF
NA | TRBJ2-5 | TRBD2 | TRBV18 | TGTGCCAGCTCACCGACTAGCAGACGATTCCAAGAGACCCAGTACTTC | CASSPTSRRFQETQYF
NA | TRBJ2-3 | NA | TRBV4-3 | TGCGCCAGCAGCCAGGCGGGAAGCACAGATACGCAGTATTTT | CASSQAGSTDTQYF
NA | TRBJ1-1 | NA | TRBV28 | TGTGCCAGCAGTTTTTCCCAAACTTTGGACACTGAAGCTTTCTTT | CASSFSQTLDTEAFF
NA | TRBJ1-2 | NA | TRBV25-1 | TGTGCCAGCAGTTCGAACAGGGCCAGAGCTAACTATGGCTACACCTTC | CASSSNRARANYGYTF
NA | TRBJ2-2 | TRBD2 | TRBV19 | TGTGCCAGTAGTCGGACTAGCGGGAGCACCGGGGAGCTGTTTTTT | CASSRTSGSTGELFF